These 20 T cell receptor beta chains were sequenced from one sample in a study of blood T cell repertoires in COVID-19. Produced via immunoSEQ multiplex PCR; TCRdb's table is partial and in-frame only. This table has about 260,000 clones, about nine tenths appearing once. The sample comprised peripheral blood. Receptor source: a woman between 35 and 50 years old who had recovered from COVID-19.

The chain recombines TRBV19 with TRBJ2-3, with TRBD1 matching over 7 bases. Unmatched junction bases numbered 7, after V lost 2 bases and J lost 5 bases. The CDR3 is 15 residues long. Germline V gives CDR1 LNHDA, CDR2 SQIVND (reference sequence). Here the CDR3 DNA reads TGTGCCAGTAGTATAAGGGGGCTTCTGGAAGATACGCAGTATTTT. Amino acid sequence: CASSIRGLLEDTQYF.

The chain uses TRBV6-5 and TRBJ1-2, with D unresolved. CDR3 length: 10 residues. V lost 5 bases and J lost 8, with 6 bases in between. Germline V CDR1 and CDR2: MNHEY, SVGAGI. CDR3 residues: CASSLRGYTF. The CDR3 DNA is TGTGCCAGCAGTCTGAGGGGCTACACCTTC.

The V and J genes are TRBV9 and TRBJ2-1; TRBD1 might be the D (6 bases). CDR3 length: 15 residues. The V end lost 3 bases, the J end lost 9 bases, and 19 bases lay between the germline ends. The germline V gene encodes CDR1 SGDLS and CDR2 YYNGEE. CDR3 residues: CASSARGNRGGEQFF. The CDR3 nucleotides read TGTGCCAGCAGCGCAAGGGGCAATAGAGGGGGTGAGCAGTTCTTC.

This chain links TRBV7-9 with TRBJ1-5; 7 positions match TRBD1. The CDR3 has 14 amino acids. After removal of 1 base from V and 5 bases from J, the junction contained 2 bases not matched to a gene. Germline V gene sequence: CDR1 SEHNR, CDR2 FQNEAQ (reference sequence). Here the CDR3 DNA reads TGTGCCAGCAGCTTAGGGACAGGCTATCAGCCCCAGCATTTT. Its protein product is CASSLGTGYQPQHF.

This rearrangement joins TRBV4-1 to TRBJ2-5; TRBD2 is a possible D gene (6 bases). CDR1 MGHRA and CDR2 YSYEKL come from the germline V gene. V was trimmed by 0 bases and J by 7 bases, leaving 12 bases between them. CDR3 length: 14 residues. CDR3 DNA: TGCGCCAGCAGCCAAGATCAGTACGGGGGGACCCAGTACTTC. Residues: CASSQDQYGGTQYF.

For the CDR3, the DNA is TGTGCCAGCAGCGGACAGGGTAGGAGCAATCAGCCCCAGCATTTT. Residues: CASSGQGRSNQPQHF. The V gene is TRBV6-2 or TRBV6-3, the J gene TRBJ1-5, with 8 bases that match TRBD1. Germline trimming cut 6 bases from V and 1 base from J; bases unmatched to any gene: 5. CDR1 MNHEY and CDR2 SVGEGT come from the germline V gene. The length of the CDR3 is 15 residues.

The gene calls are TRBV7-6 and TRBJ1-4; D uncertain. The CDR3 has 14 amino acids. From germline, CDR1 is SGHVS and CDR2 FNYEAQ. The V gene lost 1 base and the J gene lost 10 bases, with 13 bases spanning the gap. The CDR3 protein is CASSLVGVDGKLFF. The CDR3 DNA sequence: TGTGCCAGCAGCTTAGTTGGAGTTGATGGAAAACTGTTTTTT.

The chain links TRBV4-3 to TRBJ1-2, with a possible D match to TRBD1 (5 bases). The CDR3 covers 13 residues. V was cut by 1 base and J by 6 bases, with 9 bases left in between. CDR1 is LGHNA, CDR2 YSLEER, per germline. Written as DNA, the CDR3 is TGCGCCAGCAGCCAAGTCCAGGGCAATGGCTACACCTTC. Protein product: CASSQVQGNGYTF.

The V and J genes are TRBV4-1 and TRBJ1-5; the D is unclear. Germline CDR1 and CDR2: MGHRA and YSYEKL. This CDR3 region has 14 residues. V was cut by 0 bases and J by 12 bases, with 15 bases left in between. The CDR3 sequence is CASSQEISQAVQHF. Written as DNA, the CDR3 is TGCGCCAGCAGCCAAGAAATTTCTCAGGCAGTCCAGCATTTT.

The CDR3 loop reads CSASRQGSNTIYF. The DNA for the CDR3 is TGCAGTGCTAGTCGACAGGGGTCGAACACCATATATTTT. The chain has TRBV20-1 and TRBJ1-3, with TRBD1 matching 8 bases. Germline V lookup: CDR1 DFQATT, CDR2 SNEGSKA (reference sequence). There are 13 residues in the CDR3. The V and J ends lost 3 bases and 7 bases, in that order; junction bases with no gene match: 5.

This chain joins TRBV7-2 and TRBJ1-6; 7 bases line up with TRBD1. The V and J ends lost 10 bases and 7 bases, in that order; junction bases with no gene match: 10. CDR1 and CDR2 from the germline V gene are SGHTA and FQGNSA. The CDR3 length is 14 residues. The CDR3 region has the DNA TGTGCCACCGACCGGCAGGGGGGAAATTCACCCCTCCACTTT. It translates to CATDRQGGNSPLHF.

The chain is built from TRBV9 and TRBJ1-2; D perhaps matches TRBD1 (5 bases). Trimming took 4 bases from V and 2 from J, leaving 15 bases between them. Per the germline V gene, CDR1 is SGDLS and CDR2 is YYNGEE. The CDR3 spans 15 residues. DNA for the CDR3: TGTGCCAGCAGCAAAACCGGGACTGAGAACTATGGCTACACCTTC. Amino acid sequence: CASSKTGTENYGYTF.

This chain uses TRBV27 with TRBJ1-2; D gene unclear. Germline V CDR1 and CDR2: MNHEY, SMNVEV (reference sequence). V lost 6 bases and J lost 3, with 17 bases in between. There are 15 residues in the CDR3. The CDR3 sequence: CASSRMEPGDYGYTF. CDR3 bases: TGTGCCAGCAGCCGCATGGAGCCTGGTGACTATGGCTACACCTTC.

CDR3 DNA: TGTGCCAGCAGAAACTACCCCTCCTACGAGCAGTACTTC. Its translation is CASRNYPSYEQYF. The rearrangement uses TRBV27 and TRBJ2-7; no clear D. Trimming removed 6 bases at V and 0 bases at J, with 9 bases between. Germline V CDR1 and CDR2: MNHEY, SMNVEV (reference sequence). There are 13 residues in the CDR3.

The chain is built from TRBV9 and TRBJ1-4; a possible D gene is TRBD1 (5 bases). CDR1 and CDR2 (germline): SGDLS, YYNGEE. V shed 3 bases and J shed 5 bases, with 11 bases lying between them. The CDR3 is made up of 14 amino acids. Here the CDR3 DNA reads TGTGCCAGCAGCGAGGGACTTACCAATGAAAAACTGTTTTTT. Translation: CASSEGLTNEKLFF.

This clone is a singleton in its sample. The CDR3 DNA follows: TGTGCCAGCACCGGGGGGGACGAGCAGTACTTC. This sequence encodes CASTGGDEQYF. V usage is TRBV27 and J usage is TRBJ2-7, with 8 bases fitting TRBD2. The germline gives CDR1 MNHEY, CDR2 SMNVEV (reference sequence). The CDR3 has 11 residues. J lost 5 bases, V lost 7 bases, and 1 base had no gene match.

This clone was seen just once. This chain uses TRBV9 with TRBJ2-3; 9 nucleotides agree with TRBD2. Germline CDR1 SGDLS, CDR2 YYNGEE. Losses at the gene ends were 5 bases for V and 3 bases for J; bases not matched to a gene: 10. The CDR3 sequence is 16 residues long. This chain's CDR3 is CASSPTLAGLTDTQYF. The DNA of the CDR3 is TGTGCCAGCAGTCCAACCCTAGCGGGGCTAACAGATACGCAGTATTTT.

The chain employs TRBV9 and TRBJ2-7, with a tentative D call TRBD2 (7 bases). V was clipped by 3 bases and J by 1 base, with 14 bases between them. This CDR3 contains 15 residues. CDR1 is SGDLS, CDR2 YYNGEE, per germline. CDR3 sequence (DNA): TGTGCCAGCAGCGCCGGGGGGCTTCCTTCCTACGAGCAGTACTTC. This translates into CASSAGGLPSYEQYF.

The V and J genes are TRBV2 and TRBJ1-1; tentative D call: TRBD1 (6 bases). CDR3 length equals 12 residues. From germline, CDR1 is SNHLY and CDR2 FYNNEI. Trimming left V 3 bases short and J 11 bases short, with 13 bases between. In nucleotides, the CDR3 is TGTGCCAGCAGTGACTTGGGGGCGCTTGCTTTCTTT. This gives the protein CASSDLGALAFF.

The chain recombines TRBV11-2 with TRBJ2-7; TRBD1 agrees at 10 bases. The CDR3 is 15 amino acids. Germline assignment: CDR1 SGHAT and CDR2 FQNNGV. The J segment lost 4 bases and the V segment lost 5 bases, leaving 8 bases of the junction unmatched. The DNA of the CDR3 is TGTGCCAGCAGCGCAACCGGGACAGGGGATTACGAGCAGTACTTC. This encodes CASSATGTGDYEQYF.